The present TCR beta chain was sequenced within a study of blood T cell repertoires in COVID-19. Study overall: Samples representing acute and convalescent COVID-19 were sourced from the United States, Italy and Spain. T cells, B-cell-depleted T cells, or PBMCs provided the cDNA or gDNA that served as material.

In the original analysis: Amplification from reference gene primers served as the basis for estimated nucleated cell counts. The protocol was immunoSEQ multiplex PCR, while the TCRdb copy is restricted to in-frame clones and leaves out a portion. Clone size and V and J calls were adopted from that table, with D and trimming inferred from the DNA. Of around 13,000 clones detected, 80% to 90% appear once; the ten largest clones hold 12% to 15%. This CDR3 has 17 residues. The germline V gene encodes CDR1 LGHNA and CDR2 YSLEER. The trim removed 2 bases at V and 4 bases at J, leaving 12 bases unmatched. This TCR was sampled from a man aged 50-60 years with active COVID-19. Sequenced material: peripheral blood. The rearrangement joins TRBV4-3 to TRBJ2-3; 7 nucleotides match TRBD2. CDR3 loop: CASSQSGWTSSSDTQYF. The CDR3 DNA reads as TGCGCCAGCAGCCAATCAGGGTGGACTAGTTCTTCAGATACGCAGTATTTT.